The 2 T cell receptor beta chains presented below share a single source sample, sequenced in a study of Ad26.COV2.S vaccination and SARS-CoV-2 variants. Regarding treatment: roughly 19 received Ad26.COV2.S at low or high dose, single or two shots; roughly 5 received placebo; per-sample allocation not given. It was on day 63 after the first vaccine or placebo injection that samples were taken. Produced via immunoSEQ multiplex PCR; TCRdb's table is partial and in-frame only. The sample records about 350,000 clones, roughly 84% being singletons. Sample: peripheral blood, taken in a trial of Ad26.COV2.S vaccine versus placebo. The receptors come from a person aged 18-60 years who received the Ad26.COV2.S COVID-19 vaccine or a placebo.

The chain links TRBV19 to TRBJ1-1; D is unclear. CDR1 is LNHDA and CDR2 is SQIVND in the germline V gene (reference sequence). V was cut by 3 bases and J by 0 bases, with 11 bases left in between. The CDR3 contains 15 residues. The CDR3 nucleotides read TGTGCCAGTAGTATTTTGGGAGAAATGAACACTGAAGCTTTCTTT. Translated, it gives CASSILGEMNTEAFF.

This clone was counted a few times. The chain carries TRBV7-9 and TRBJ1-3, with a possible D match to TRBD1 (6 bases). The CDR3 covers 13 residues. Germline CDR1 reads SEHNR; CDR2 reads FQNEAQ (reference sequence). V lost 4 bases to trimming and J lost 2 bases, with 6 bases between them. The CDR3 nucleotides are TGTGCCAGCAGCTCAGGGGCTGGAAACACCATATATTTT. This codes for CASSSGAGNTIYF.